This TCR beta chain derives from a study of technical replicates of blood from a few donors (TCRdb year 2017). Concerning this clone: This receptor's antigen is unknown. Per-base quality was not reported, and no clone a single base away is much larger than it.

The protocol used for the library was the immunoSEQ multiplex PCR assay. The clones in this table, taken by TCRdb from immuneACCESS, are in-frame only. Not every clone is retained; where verified, under half of the shortfall comes from an unresolved V gene, and the cause of the rest is unknown. Recorded for this sample are some 76,000 clones; roughly 94% of them occurred a single time. Jointly, the top ten make up approximately 0.4% of the sample. The CDR3, from cysteine to phenylalanine, totals 13 residues. Just the 39-base CDR3 DNA is kept, in frame starting at base 1. V trim: 5 bases; J trim: 6 bases; unmatched bases: 3. From a lookup of the germline V gene, CDR1 and CDR2 are SNHLY and FYNNEI.

Sequencing was carried out using T cells isolated from PBMCs. This TCR was sampled from a human donor in good health. The chain couples TRBV2 to TRBJ1-5; TRBD1 aligns with 8 central bases. CDR3 sequence: CASSPDRVQPQHF. Read as DNA, the sequence is TGTGCCAGCAGTCCGGACAGGGTTCAGCCCCAGCATTTT.